This T cell receptor beta chain derives from a study of T cells after yellow fever vaccination. Study results and limitations: The booster response re-showed most primary clones: 96% CD4, approximately 86% CD8.

The CDR3 totals 14 residues. Germline-derived CDR1 and CDR2 are MGHDK and SYGVNS. V lost 7 bases and J lost 4; bases outside the gene matches: 7. The 5'RACE template-switching step produced TCR cDNA and added a universal primer site and UMIs. TCRdb passed the 5' RACE reads through MiXCR, listing each CDR3 protein once. In the table there are a few hundred thousand distinct CDR3 sequences, less than 20% of which are singletons. Turning to this clonotype: The antigen is not known.

The source material was PBMCs, sampled 15 days after the yellow fever booster vaccination. The rearrangement links TRBV25-1 to TRBJ2-5, with TRBD1 identical over 9 bases. This clonotype was obtained from a man aged 25-45 years who received the YFV17D yellow fever vaccine. In DNA form, the CDR3 reads TGTGCCAGCAATCCGGGGACAGGGACAGAGACCCAGTACTTC. It translates to CASNPGTGTETQYF.